A single T cell receptor (beta chain) is shown here with its context. Its cognate antigen is unknown. The RNA input was roughly 0.45 to 1 ug, and it was reverse transcribed with random hexamers. Amplification of TCR beta CDR3 used immunoSEQ multiplex PCR across 54 Vbeta and 13 Jbeta. TCRdb recomputed calls from the immunoSEQ multiplex PCR reads with MiXCR, one row per CDR3 protein. Of about 60,000 distinct CDR3 sequences in the sample, around nine tenths are singletons; the top ten hold 0.2%. The sample originates from a study of CD8 T cells in Susac syndrome. Whole-study findings and limits: The TCR sequencing and HLA analysis in the study involved a relatively small number of individuals, as the study acknowledged.

Blood CD8+ and CD4+ T cells underwent high-throughput TCR beta sequencing. Healthy donors served as age- and sex-matched controls. The CDR3 contains 13 residues. Germline lookup yields CDR1 SGHTA and CDR2 FQGTGA. Trimming pared 2 bases from V and 9 bases from J, leaving 13 bases between. The receptor's source is a human donor in good health. What was sequenced was CD8+ T cells from PBMCs. The chain is built from TRBV7-3 and TRBJ2-5; no reliable D call. CDR3 region: CASSLVGLAAQYF. The CDR3 DNA is TGTGCCAGCAGCTTAGTTGGGCTGGCGGCCCAGTACTTC.